The rows below give T cell receptor beta chains drawn from one sample of a study of siplizumab effects on memory and regulatory T cells. Method: immunoSEQ multiplex PCR; TCRdb's copy keeps in-frame clones and lacks some. This sample has some 100,000 clones, with about 96% found just once. Sequenced: naive CD4+ T cells sorted from blood. Every receptor here comes from a human donor in good health. CDR3s include the opening cysteine and the closing phenylalanine or tryptophan. A D gene is named only where the DNA matches it firmly. Expanded clones get a size class; other rows say once, few or many, or leave the size out.

clone_size,j_call,v_call,d_call,cdr3_aa,cdr3_nt
once,TRBJ2-5,TRBV6-1,TRBD2,CASKGRGAQETQYF,TGTGCCAGCAAGGGGCGGGGGGCTCAAGAGACCCAGTACTTC
once,TRBJ2-5,TRBV2,TRBD1,CASARTGERGETQYF,TGTGCCAGCGCCCGGACAGGGGAAAGGGGGGAGACCCAGTACTTC
.,TRBJ1-6,TRBV30,.,CAWSVHSIEPLHF,TGTGCCTGGAGTGTACACAGCATTGAACCCCTCCACTTT
.,TRBJ2-1,TRBV15,.,CATSIEGGNEQFF,TGTGCCACCAGCATAGAAGGAGGCAATGAGCAGTTCTTC
once,TRBJ2-1,TRBV27,.,CASSWNPLVGNEQFF,TGTGCCAGCAGTTGGAATCCCCTTGTCGGCAATGAGCAGTTCTTC
.,TRBJ2-7,TRBV5-4,TRBD1,CASSPGTDSSYEQYF,TGTGCCAGCAGCCCTGGGACAGATAGCTCCTACGAGCAGTACTTC
.,TRBJ2-3,TRBV4-2,TRBD2,CASSQTQLAGGLGDTQYF,TGTGCCAGCAGCCAAACCCAACTAGCGGGGGGGCTCGGGGATACGCAGTATTTT
.,TRBJ2-5,TRBV6-6,.,CASSYPPEETQYF,TGTGCCAGCAGTTACCCACCCGAGGAGACCCAGTACTTC
.,TRBJ2-5,TRBV15,.,CATSRGTGQETQYF,TGTGCCACCAGCAGGGGAACAGGCCAAGAGACCCAGTACTTC
.,TRBJ1-5,TRBV4-1,TRBD1,CASSQEGDSHYQPQHF,TGCGCCAGCAGCCAAGAAGGGGACAGCCATTATCAGCCCCAGCATTTT
.,TRBJ2-2,TRBV29-1,.,CSGGLTGELFF,TGCAGCGGGGGTCTAACCGGGGAGCTGTTTTTT
.,TRBJ1-2,TRBV6-1,.,CASSEARGGNYGYTF,TGTGCCAGCAGTGAAGCGAGGGGAGGTAACTATGGCTACACCTTC
.,TRBJ2-5,TRBV5-6,TRBD1,CASSWDRGQETQYF,TGTGCCAGCAGTTGGGACAGGGGGCAGGAGACCCAGTACTTC
.,TRBJ1-2,TRBV5-4,.,CASSLYTAGYNYGYTF,TGTGCCAGCAGCTTGTATACGGCAGGGTATAACTATGGCTACACCTTC
.,TRBJ1-1,TRBV7-3,.,CASSLRPGNPNLPGNTEAFF,TGTGCCAGCAGCTTAAGGCCTGGGAACCCAAACCTCCCGGGGAACACTGAAGCTTTCTTT
.,TRBJ1-5,TRBV30,TRBD1,CAWSGQGAGQPQHF,TGTGCCTGGAGTGGGCAGGGGGCTGGTCAGCCCCAGCATTTT
.,TRBJ2-4,TRBV19,.,CASSMGGIPRNIQYF,TGTGCCAGTAGTATGGGGGGCATTCCCAGGAACATTCAGTACTTC
.,TRBJ2-7,TRBV20-1,.,CSARTSYEQYF,TGCAGTGCTAGGACCTCCTACGAGCAGTACTTC
.,TRBJ1-6,TRBV10-1,.,CASSESRGTKYSPLHF,TGCGCCAGCAGTGAGTCTCGCGGGACAAAATATTCACCCCTCCACTTT
.,TRBJ1-6,TRBV6-5,.,CASKETANSPLHF,TGTGCCAGCAAGGAGACAGCTAATTCACCCCTCCACTTT
.,TRBJ1-2,TRBV20-1,.,CSAYPSGGYTF,TGCAGTGCCTATCCCTCGGGGGGCTACACCTTC
few,TRBJ1-6,TRBV5-6,.,CASSEDSRLAPLHF,TGTGCCAGCAGCGAGGACTCCCGTTTGGCACCCCTCCACTTT
.,TRBJ2-1,TRBV4-3,.,CASSRARGIGNEQFF,TGCGCCAGCAGCCGAGCGAGGGGAATCGGCAATGAGCAGTTCTTC
.,TRBJ2-7,TRBV19,TRBD2,CASRSTGTSPVQYF,TGTGCCAGTAGAAGCACCGGGACTAGCCCGGTGCAGTACTTC
.,TRBJ1-2,TRBV19,TRBD1,CASSIFWGPGQRNYGYTF,TGTGCCAGTAGTATTTTTTGGGGTCCGGGACAGCGCAACTATGGCTACACCTTC
.,TRBJ2-3,TRBV4-3,TRBD2,CASSQDARTSGGAPDTQYF,TGCGCCAGCAGCCAAGATGCCCGGACTAGCGGGGGGGCCCCAGATACGCAGTATTTT
.,TRBJ2-3,TRBV4-2,TRBD2,CASSQDLAVYTDTQYF,TGTGCCAGCAGCCAAGATCTAGCGGTCTACACAGATACGCAGTATTTT
.,TRBJ2-7,TRBV7-2,.,CASSLSRDSISYEQYF,TGTGCCAGCAGCCTATCCCGGGACTCAATTTCCTACGAGCAGTACTTC
.,TRBJ1-1,TRBV7-3,.,CASSISENTEAFF,TGTGCCAGCAGCATCTCGGAGAACACTGAAGCTTTCTTT
.,TRBJ1-4,TRBV18,TRBD1,CASSPAGTGGSADEKLFF,TGTGCCAGCTCACCGGCCGGGACAGGGGGTTCGGCGGATGAAAAACTGTTTTTT
.,TRBJ2-2,TRBV7-3,TRBD1,CASSSRQGRVTGELFF,TGTGCCAGCAGCTCAAGACAGGGAAGAGTAACCGGGGAGCTGTTTTTT
.,TRBJ1-3,TRBV12-5,.,CASGLVKKGSGNTIYF,TGTGCTAGTGGTTTGGTAAAGAAAGGGTCTGGAAACACCATATATTTT
.,TRBJ1-5,TRBV2,TRBD1,CASSSRQGRSNQPQHF,TGTGCCAGCAGTTCCAGACAGGGACGGAGCAATCAGCCCCAGCATTTT
once,TRBJ2-3,TRBV2,.,CASSRGSTSGDTQYF,TGTGCCAGCAGTCGGGGCTCTACTTCGGGGGATACGCAGTATTTT
.,TRBJ2-5,TRBV7-8,.,CASSPEGTQQETQYF,TGTGCCAGCAGCCCAGAAGGGACACAACAAGAGACCCAGTACTTC
.,TRBJ1-4,TRBV27,.,CASRGRGGTNEKLFF,TGTGCCAGCAGAGGCAGGGGAGGAACTAATGAAAAACTGTTTTTT
.,TRBJ2-5,TRBV19,TRBD1,CASSRWTGLETQYF,TGTGCCAGTAGTCGATGGACAGGGTTAGAGACCCAGTACTTC
.,TRBJ2-3,TRBV6-1,TRBD2,CASKLAGGLTQYF,TGTGCCAGCAAACTAGCGGGGGGGCTTACGCAGTATTTT
.,TRBJ1-6,TRBV10-3,TRBD1,CAISETDRGFLHF,TGTGCCATCAGTGAAACCGACAGGGGATTCCTCCACTTT
.,TRBJ2-5,TRBV14,TRBD2,CASSRLAGGQETQYF,TGTGCCAGCAGCAGACTAGCGGGGGGACAAGAGACCCAGTACTTC
.,TRBJ2-1,TRBV19,TRBD2,CASQTSGGPYNEQFF,TGTGCCAGTCAAACTAGCGGGGGACCCTACAATGAGCAGTTCTTC
.,TRBJ2-5,TRBV27,.,CASSSRNQETQYF,TGTGCCAGCAGTTCCCGAAACCAAGAGACCCAGTACTTC
once,TRBJ2-2,TRBV9,.,CASSVRGNPYPGELFF,TGTGCCAGCAGCGTACGCGGAAATCCGTATCCCGGGGAGCTGTTTTTT
.,TRBJ2-3,TRBV7-9,.,CASSLLIDTQYF,TGTGCCAGCAGCTTGCTGATAGATACGCAGTATTTT
.,TRBJ1-4,TRBV5-1,TRBD1,CASSSDRGREKLFF,TGCGCCAGCAGTTCCGACAGGGGTCGCGAAAAACTGTTTTTT
.,TRBJ2-7,TRBV28,.,CASSSGGLYEQYF,TGTGCCAGCAGTTCGGGGGGCCTGTACGAGCAGTACTTC
.,TRBJ1-6,TRBV4-1,.,CASRPDFSQRNSPLHF,TGCGCCAGCAGGCCGGACTTCTCCCAGCGGAATTCACCCCTCCACTTT
.,TRBJ2-1,TRBV19,.,CASTPRGAGGGPYNEQFF,TGTGCCAGTACCCCCAGGGGGGCAGGGGGGGGCCCCTACAATGAGCAGTTCTTC
.,TRBJ2-1,TRBV7-6,.,CASSVRGGNEQFF,TGTGCCAGCAGCGTAAGAGGGGGAAATGAGCAGTTCTTC
.,TRBJ1-1,TRBV15,.,CATSRDQTGTAEAFF,TGTGCCACCAGCAGAGATCAGACGGGGACCGCTGAAGCTTTCTTT
.,TRBJ2-5,TRBV9,.,CASSLPDAGETQYF,TGTGCCAGCAGCCTACCCGACGCAGGGGAGACCCAGTACTTC
.,TRBJ1-6,TRBV27,.,CASSLGNSPLHF,TGTGCCAGCAGTTTGGGTAATTCACCCCTCCACTTT
.,TRBJ2-7,TRBV7-2,.,CASSLEGGRPYEQYF,TGTGCCAGCAGCTTAGAGGGGGGGCGGCCCTACGAGCAGTACTTC
.,TRBJ1-3,TRBV2,TRBD1,CASSDTGVGGNTIYF,TGTGCCAGCAGTGACACAGGGGTAGGTGGAAACACCATATATTTT
.,TRBJ2-3,TRBV19,.,CASRGRGGGDTQYF,TGTGCCAGTAGGGGACGGGGTGGGGGAGATACGCAGTATTTT
.,TRBJ2-7,TRBV23-1,.,CASSQLRGVKCHEQYF,TGCGCCAGCAGTCAATTGAGAGGGGTTAAATGCCACGAGCAGTACTTC
.,TRBJ2-3,TRBV7-7,.,CASSFGSSGTDTQYF,TGTGCCAGCAGCTTTGGCTCATCAGGCACAGATACGCAGTATTTT
.,TRBJ1-4,TRBV7-2,.,CASSLIGVTNEKLFF,TGTGCCAGCAGCTTAATCGGGGTAACTAATGAAAAACTGTTTTTT
once,TRBJ2-5,TRBV27,TRBD2,CAIVIAGHPGETQYF,TGTGCCATCGTGATAGCGGGGCACCCTGGGGAGACCCAGTACTTC
.,TRBJ2-7,TRBV13,.,CASSSWGYEDHEQYF,TGTGCCAGCAGCTCCTGGGGATATGAGGACCACGAGCAGTACTTC